Each of the 10 T cell receptor beta chains below was sequenced from the same sample in a study of T cell repertoires in cytomegalovirus infection. TCRdb passed the reads through MiXCR, listing each CDR3 protein once. The table shows 900,000 to 950,000 distinct CDR3 sequences, with around 29% occurring only once. These receptors have no known antigen. This specimen consisted of cultured CD8+ T cells from PBMCs, obtained from culture after CMV antigen stimulation. Receptor source: a human donor in good health (CMV status not recorded). Some clones in this sample may be carry-over from other donors' samples.

The chain employs TRBV11-1 and TRBJ2-6; TRBD2 is a possible D gene (5 bases). Germline V gene lookup returns CDR1 SGHAT and CDR2 FQDESV (reference sequence). There are 16 residues in the CDR3. Deletions cut 8 bases from V and 3 bases from J, with 17 bases between. CDR3 sequence (DNA): TGTGCCAGCCAGCCGGAGGCTCTGCGTGGGGCCAACGTCCTGACTTTC. Amino acids: CASQPEALRGANVLTF.

This clonotype has just a few counts. V gene TRBV7-6 combines with J gene TRBJ1-1, with D possibly matching TRBD1 (5 bases). V was pared by 5 bases and J by 1 base, with 14 bases between. The CDR3 sequence is 15 residues long. Germline V gene lookup returns CDR1 SGHVS and CDR2 FNYEAQ. CDR3 DNA: TGTGCCAGCAGCAAAGGGACGGGGGGGAACACTGAAGCTTTCTTT. Amino acids: CASSKGTGGNTEAFF.

The rearrangement links TRBV7-2 to TRBJ1-5; D is perhaps TRBD1 (5 bases). Trimming pared 1 base from V and 5 bases from J, leaving 12 bases between. CDR1 and CDR2 (germline): SGHTA, FQGNSA. The CDR3 extends over 15 amino acids. The CDR3 is CASSLEDSFYQPQHF. The CDR3 DNA reads as TGTGCCAGCAGCTTAGAAGACAGTTTTTATCAGCCCCAGCATTTT.

This clonotype was found a few times. This chain uses TRBV12-3 or TRBV12-4 with TRBJ2-1, with TRBD2 matching 7 bases. V shed 3 bases, J shed 9 bases, and the junction held 2 bases outside the gene matches. This CDR3 contains 12 residues. This CDR3 is CASSFGGVEQFF. In DNA, the CDR3 is TGTGCCAGCAGTTTTGGGGGGGTTGAGCAGTTCTTC.

This rearrangement joins TRBV28 to TRBJ1-1; D is ambiguous. CDR3 length equals 16 residues. Germline lookup yields CDR1 MDHEN and CDR2 SYDVKM. V gave up 5 bases and J gave up 1 base, with 17 bases separating them. The CDR3 loop reads CASSPPLTGWNTEAFF. Written as DNA, the CDR3 is TGTGCCAGCAGTCCACCTCTCACGGGGTGGAACACTGAAGCTTTCTTT.

This clonotype was seen a single time. This rearrangement joins TRBV20-1 to TRBJ1-2; TRBD1 matches 12 bases. Germline V gene data show CDR1 as DFQATT and CDR2 as SNEGSKA (reference sequence). V shed 5 bases, J shed 8 bases, and the junction held 15 bases outside the gene matches. The CDR3 has 16 amino acids. The CDR3 loop is CSAHRPPGQGAGGYTF. DNA for the CDR3: TGCAGTGCTCACAGACCCCCGGGACAGGGGGCGGGCGGCTACACCTTC.

The rearrangement joins TRBV7-9 to TRBJ2-7; D gene ambiguous. V was cut by 0 bases and J by 6 bases, with 15 bases left in between. The CDR3 is made up of 15 amino acids. Looked up from germline, CDR1 is SEHNR and CDR2 is FQNEAQ (reference sequence). The CDR3 nucleotides are TGTGCCAGCAGCTTAGCTCGTGACAATATAGCCGAGCAGTACTTC. It specifies CASSLARDNIAEQYF.

This clonotype was seen more than once but under ten times. V and J are TRBV2 and TRBJ1-5, with 8 bases aligning to TRBD1. The CDR3 is made up of 15 amino acids. V shed 1 base, J shed 3 bases, and the junction held 2 bases outside the gene matches. Germline values: CDR1 SNHLY, CDR2 FYNNEI. CDR3 bases: TGTGCCAGCAGTGAAGGGGACAGGATCAATCAGCCCCAGCATTTT. Amino acid sequence: CASSEGDRINQPQHF.

Comments on this clonotype: A much bigger clone sits one base away, suggesting this may be a read error. CDR3 DNA: TGTGCCAGCAGCTTCCGGGACAGACTTTCCATCAGCCGCCAGCATTTT. This translates into CASSFRDRLSISRQHF. The chain joins TRBV7-3 to TRBJ1-5, with TRBD1 matching over 7 bases. The V and J ends lost 3 bases and 12 bases, in that order; junction bases with no gene match: 17. Germline values: CDR1 SGHTA, CDR2 FQGTGA. The CDR3 spans 16 residues.

The V and J genes are TRBV10-3 and TRBJ2-5; TRBD1 matches at 7 bases. CDR3 length: 15 residues. Unmatched junction bases numbered 9, after V lost 3 bases and J lost 5 bases. Germline assignment: CDR1 ENHRY and CDR2 SYGVKD. The CDR3 spells CAISDRQGLNETQYF. Here the CDR3 DNA reads TGTGCCATCAGTGACCGACAGGGATTGAATGAGACCCAGTACTTC.